Shown below are 2 T cell receptor beta chains from a single sample sequenced in a study of blood T cell repertoires in COVID-19. Produced via immunoSEQ multiplex PCR; TCRdb's table is partial and in-frame only. Of over 250,000 clones in the sample, 86% are singletons; the top ten hold roughly 9.8%. Input material: peripheral blood. Every receptor here comes from a man aged 40-55 years who had recovered from COVID-19.

This rearrangement joins TRBV7-2 to TRBJ2-7; the match to TRBD2 covers 7 bases. This CDR3 comprises 18 residues. Losses at the gene ends were 5 bases for V and 3 bases for J; bases not matched to a gene: 19. The germline V gene encodes CDR1 SGHTA and CDR2 FQGNSA. This chain's CDR3 is CASSLRPGGLGPHYEQYF. For the CDR3, the DNA is TGTGCCAGCAGCCTAAGGCCGGGAGGACTCGGCCCTCACTACGAGCAGTACTTC.

This sequence joins TRBV29-1 and TRBJ1-5; D is unclear. This CDR3 has 14 residues. Germline V gives CDR1 SQVTM, CDR2 ANQGSEA. Trimming cost V 5 bases and J 0 bases, with 11 bases left between them. In nucleotides, the CDR3 is TGCAGCGTTTTAACGGGGAATAGCAATCAGCCCCAGCATTTT. Its translation is CSVLTGNSNQPQHF.